The T cell receptor (beta chain) described here comes from a study of a mutant IDH1 vaccine in newly diagnosed glioma. Study details: Patients' prior therapy spanned radiotherapy, temozolomide, or both; most underwent both.

This clone appeared a few times. The antigen remains undetermined. Study results and limitations: Changes in the top peripheral T cell clonotypes seemingly had no bearing on pseudoprogression.

CDR1 and CDR2 from the germline V gene are SEHNR and FQNEAQ (reference sequence). Trimming removed 4 bases from V and 2 bases from J, with 14 bases in between. This CDR3 contains 15 residues. The time point: week 11, during vaccination. Doses of 300 ug of mutant IDH1 20-mer peptide were given with topical imiquimod. Those who donated had recent WHO grade 3 or 4 IDH1-mutant, ATRX-lost astrocytomas. TCRdb's table, derived via immunoSEQ multiplex PCR, lists solely in-frame clones and lacks some. The profile shows under 150,000 clones, over 75% of them singletons. This rearrangement joins TRBV7-9 to TRBJ2-5, with no clear D. The sequence came from a man aged 35-49 years with glioma. The sequences come from PBMCs, collected from a glioma patient whose treatment included an IDH1 peptide vaccine. CDR3 DNA sequence: TGTGCCAGCAGCTGGAAAGGGTCCTATCAAGAGACCCAGTACTTC. Translated: CASSWKGSYQETQYF.